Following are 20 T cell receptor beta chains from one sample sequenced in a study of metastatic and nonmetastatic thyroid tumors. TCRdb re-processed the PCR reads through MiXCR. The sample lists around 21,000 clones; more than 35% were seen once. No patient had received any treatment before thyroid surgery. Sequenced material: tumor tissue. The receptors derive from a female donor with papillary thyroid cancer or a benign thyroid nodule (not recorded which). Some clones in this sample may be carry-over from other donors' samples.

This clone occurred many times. The DNA of the CDR3 is TGTGCCAGCAGTTTATCGGGCAGGGGGCTATCTAATGAAAAACTGTTTTTT. Its protein product is CASSLSGRGLSNEKLFF. The chain has TRBV27 and TRBJ1-4, with TRBD1 identical over 8 bases. The germline V gene has CDR1 MNHEY and CDR2 SMNVEV (reference sequence). The CDR3 totals 17 residues. After removal of 0 bases from V and 3 bases from J, the junction contained 6 bases not matched to a gene.

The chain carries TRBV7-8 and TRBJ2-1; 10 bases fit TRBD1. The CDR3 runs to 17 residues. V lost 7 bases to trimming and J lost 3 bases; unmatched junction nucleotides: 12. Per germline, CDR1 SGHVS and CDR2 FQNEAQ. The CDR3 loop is CASTAGTGADFYNEQFF. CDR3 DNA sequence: TGTGCCAGCACTGCGGGGACAGGGGCTGACTTCTACAATGAGCAGTTCTTC.

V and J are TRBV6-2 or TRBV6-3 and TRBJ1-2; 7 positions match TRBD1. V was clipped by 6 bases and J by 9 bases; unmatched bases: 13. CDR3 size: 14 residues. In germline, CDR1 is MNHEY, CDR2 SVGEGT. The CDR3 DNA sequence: TGTGCCAGCAGCAAAGGACAGGTGGCGGATCGCTACACCTTC. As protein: CASSKGQVADRYTF.

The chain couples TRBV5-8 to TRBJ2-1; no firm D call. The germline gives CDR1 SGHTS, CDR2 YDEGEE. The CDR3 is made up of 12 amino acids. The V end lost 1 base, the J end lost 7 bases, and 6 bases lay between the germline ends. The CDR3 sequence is CASSLLGNEQFF. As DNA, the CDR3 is TGTGCCAGCAGCTTGTTGGGTAATGAGCAGTTCTTC.

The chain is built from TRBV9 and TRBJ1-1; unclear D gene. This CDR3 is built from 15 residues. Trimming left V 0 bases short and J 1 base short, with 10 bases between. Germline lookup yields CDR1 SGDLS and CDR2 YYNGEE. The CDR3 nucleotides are TGTGCCAGCAGCGTAGCTGACGGCCAGAACACTGAAGCTTTCTTT. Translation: CASSVADGQNTEAFF.

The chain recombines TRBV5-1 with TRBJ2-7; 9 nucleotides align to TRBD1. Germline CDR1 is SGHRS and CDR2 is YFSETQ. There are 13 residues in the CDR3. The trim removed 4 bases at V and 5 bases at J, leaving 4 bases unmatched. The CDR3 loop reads CASSEGQGNEQYF. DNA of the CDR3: TGCGCCAGCAGCGAGGGACAGGGAAACGAGCAGTACTTC.

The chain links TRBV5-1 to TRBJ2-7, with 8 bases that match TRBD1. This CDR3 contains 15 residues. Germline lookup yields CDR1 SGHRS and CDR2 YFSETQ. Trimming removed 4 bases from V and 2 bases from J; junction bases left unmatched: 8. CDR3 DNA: TGCGCCAGCAGCCTATGGACAGGGCCCACCTACGAGCAGTACTTC. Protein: CASSLWTGPTYEQYF.

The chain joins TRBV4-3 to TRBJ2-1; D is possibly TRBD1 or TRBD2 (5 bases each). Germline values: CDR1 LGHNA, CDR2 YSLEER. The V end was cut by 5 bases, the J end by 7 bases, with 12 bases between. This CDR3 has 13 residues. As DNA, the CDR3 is TGCGCCAGCAGCGGGGGTGGACGGAATGAGCAGTTCTTC. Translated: CASSGGGRNEQFF.

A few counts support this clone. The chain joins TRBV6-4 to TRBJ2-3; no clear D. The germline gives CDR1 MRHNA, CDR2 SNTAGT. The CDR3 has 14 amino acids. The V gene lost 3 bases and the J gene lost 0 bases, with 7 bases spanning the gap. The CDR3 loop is CASSEKGSTDTQYF. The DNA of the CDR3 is TGTGCCAGCAGTGAAAAGGGCAGCACAGATACGCAGTATTTT.

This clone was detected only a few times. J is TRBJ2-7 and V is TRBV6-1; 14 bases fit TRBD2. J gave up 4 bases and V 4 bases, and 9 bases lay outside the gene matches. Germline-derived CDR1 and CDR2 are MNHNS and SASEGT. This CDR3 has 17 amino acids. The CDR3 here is CASSGRLAGGPGYEQYF. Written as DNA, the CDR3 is TGTGCCAGCAGTGGCCGACTAGCGGGAGGGCCGGGTTACGAGCAGTACTTC.

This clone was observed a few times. This CDR3 reads CATEGTVYNEQFF. DNA of the CDR3: TGTGCCACCGAGGGGACGGTTTACAATGAGCAGTTCTTC. The gene calls are TRBV6-1 and TRBJ2-1; the D gene could be TRBD1 or TRBD2 (5 bases each). CDR1 MNHNS and CDR2 SASEGT come from the germline V gene. Trimming took 10 bases from V and 4 from J, leaving 14 bases between them. The CDR3 sequence is 13 residues long.

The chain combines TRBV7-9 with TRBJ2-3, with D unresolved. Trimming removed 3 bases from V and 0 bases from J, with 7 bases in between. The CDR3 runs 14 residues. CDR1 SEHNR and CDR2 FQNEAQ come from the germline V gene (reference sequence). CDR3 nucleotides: TGTGCCAGCAGCTTGATAGCTAGCACAGATACGCAGTATTTT. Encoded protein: CASSLIASTDTQYF.

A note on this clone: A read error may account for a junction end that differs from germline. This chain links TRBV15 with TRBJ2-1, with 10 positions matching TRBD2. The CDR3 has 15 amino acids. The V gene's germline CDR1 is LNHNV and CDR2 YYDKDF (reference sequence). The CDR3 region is CATSRERGGYNEQFF. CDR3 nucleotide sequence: TGTGCCACCAGCCGAGAGCGGGGGGGTTACAATGAGCAGTTCTTC.

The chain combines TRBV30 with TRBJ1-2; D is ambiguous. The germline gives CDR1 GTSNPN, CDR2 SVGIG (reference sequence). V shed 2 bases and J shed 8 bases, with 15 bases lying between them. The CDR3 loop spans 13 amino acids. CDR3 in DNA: TGTGCCTGGAGTCCAGGCGGAAACCGGGGCTACACCTTC. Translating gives CAWSPGGNRGYTF.

For the CDR3, the DNA is TGCAGTGCTGGGGGACAGGGAGTTCGGTACTTC. Its translation: CSAGGQGVRYF. The rearrangement joins TRBV20-1 to TRBJ2-4; TRBD1 matches 9 bases. CDR1 and CDR2 from the germline V gene are DFQATT and SNEGSKA (reference sequence). J was trimmed by 15 bases and V by 5 bases; bases with no gene match: 8. The CDR3 is made up of 11 amino acids.

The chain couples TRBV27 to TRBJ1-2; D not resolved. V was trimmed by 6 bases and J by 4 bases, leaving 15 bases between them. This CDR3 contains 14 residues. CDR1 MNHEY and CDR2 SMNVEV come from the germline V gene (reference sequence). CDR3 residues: CASRHPQPTYGYTF. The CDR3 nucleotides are TGTGCCAGCAGACACCCCCAACCGACCTATGGCTACACCTTC.

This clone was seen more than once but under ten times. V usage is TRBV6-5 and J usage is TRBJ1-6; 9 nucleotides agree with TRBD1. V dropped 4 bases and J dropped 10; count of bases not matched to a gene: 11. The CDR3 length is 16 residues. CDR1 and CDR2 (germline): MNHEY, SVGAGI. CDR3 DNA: TGTGCCAGCAGTTCCGCAACAGGGGGCACCTTCTCACCCCTCCACTTT. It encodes CASSSATGGTFSPLHF.

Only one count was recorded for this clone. CDR3 sequence: CASSLLAGGGTGELFF. CDR3 nucleotides: TGTGCCAGCAGCTTACTAGCGGGAGGTGGCACCGGGGAGCTGTTTTTT. The chain carries TRBV11-2 and TRBJ2-2; TRBD2 aligns across 11 bases. The V gene's germline CDR1 is SGHAT and CDR2 FQNNGV. This CDR3 comprises 16 residues. Trimming took 2 bases from V and 4 from J; bases not matched to a gene: 3. Based on the CDR3 plus reference TRBV11-2 and TRBJ2-2, the full variable domain is EAGVAQSPRYKIIEKRQSVAFWCNPISGHATLYWYQQILGQGPKLLIQFQNNGVVDDSQLPKDRFSAERLKGVDSTLKIQPAKLEDSAVYLCASSLLAGGGTGELFFGEGSRLTVL.

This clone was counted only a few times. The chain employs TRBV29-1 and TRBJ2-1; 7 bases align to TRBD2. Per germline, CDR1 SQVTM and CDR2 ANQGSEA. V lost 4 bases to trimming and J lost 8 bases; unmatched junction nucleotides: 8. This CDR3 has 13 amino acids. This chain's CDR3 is CSVGGTMGYEQFF. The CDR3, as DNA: TGCAGCGTTGGGGGGACTATGGGCTATGAGCAGTTCTTC.

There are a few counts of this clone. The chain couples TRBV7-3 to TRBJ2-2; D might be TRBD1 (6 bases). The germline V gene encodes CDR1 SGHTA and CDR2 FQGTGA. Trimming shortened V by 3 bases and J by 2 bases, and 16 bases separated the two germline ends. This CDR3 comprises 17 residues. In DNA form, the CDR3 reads TGTGCCAGCAGCTTCCTACCGGGACAAAATAACACCGGGGAGCTGTTTTTT. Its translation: CASSFLPGQNNTGELFF.